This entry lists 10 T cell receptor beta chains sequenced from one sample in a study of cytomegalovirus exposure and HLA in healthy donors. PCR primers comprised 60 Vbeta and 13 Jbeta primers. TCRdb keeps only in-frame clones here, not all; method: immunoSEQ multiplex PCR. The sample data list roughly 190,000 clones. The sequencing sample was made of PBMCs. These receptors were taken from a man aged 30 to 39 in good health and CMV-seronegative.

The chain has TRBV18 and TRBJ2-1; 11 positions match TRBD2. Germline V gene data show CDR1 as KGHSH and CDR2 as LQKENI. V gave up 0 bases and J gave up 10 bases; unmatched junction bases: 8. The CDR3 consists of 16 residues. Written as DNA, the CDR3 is TGTGCCAGCTCACCACCGATGATAGCGGGAGGGCGGGAGCAGTTCTTC. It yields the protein CASSPPMIAGGREQFF.

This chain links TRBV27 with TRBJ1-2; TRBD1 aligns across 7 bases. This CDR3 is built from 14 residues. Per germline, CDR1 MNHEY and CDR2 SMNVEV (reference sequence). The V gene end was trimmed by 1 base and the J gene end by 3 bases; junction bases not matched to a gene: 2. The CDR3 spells CASSLFGTDYGYTF. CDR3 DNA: TGTGCCAGCAGTTTATTTGGGACAGACTATGGCTACACCTTC.

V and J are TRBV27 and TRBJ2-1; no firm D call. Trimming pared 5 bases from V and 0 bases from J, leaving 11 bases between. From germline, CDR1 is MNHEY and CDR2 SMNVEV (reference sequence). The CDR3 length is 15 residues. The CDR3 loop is CASSPGLSSYNEQFF. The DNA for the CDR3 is TGTGCCAGCAGTCCAGGTCTGAGCTCCTACAATGAGCAGTTCTTC.

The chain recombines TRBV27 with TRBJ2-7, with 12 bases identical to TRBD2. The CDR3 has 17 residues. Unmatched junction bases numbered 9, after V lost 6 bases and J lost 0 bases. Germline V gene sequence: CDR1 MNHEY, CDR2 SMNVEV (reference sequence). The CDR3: CASRGPPGLAGSYEQYF. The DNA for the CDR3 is TGTGCCAGCAGAGGGCCACCGGGACTAGCGGGCTCCTACGAGCAGTACTTC.

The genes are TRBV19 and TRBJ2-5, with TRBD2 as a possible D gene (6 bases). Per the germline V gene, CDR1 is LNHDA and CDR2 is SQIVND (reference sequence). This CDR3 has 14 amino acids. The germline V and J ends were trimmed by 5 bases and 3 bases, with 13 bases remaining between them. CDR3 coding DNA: TGTGCCAGTAGTCCGGCGGAGGGTGAAGAGACCCAGTACTTC. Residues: CASSPAEGEETQYF.

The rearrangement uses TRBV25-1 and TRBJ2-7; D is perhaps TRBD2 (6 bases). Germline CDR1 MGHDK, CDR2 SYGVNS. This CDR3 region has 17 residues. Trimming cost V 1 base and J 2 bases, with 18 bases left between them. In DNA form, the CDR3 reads TGTGCCAGCAGTGAATTAGTCGGGGCGGGGCTCACCTACGAGCAGTACTTC. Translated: CASSELVGAGLTYEQYF.

CDR3 bases: TGTGCCAGCAGATTAGGACAGGGGGGGACCTACGAGCAGTACTTC. This codes for CASRLGQGGTYEQYF. This chain uses TRBV6-6 with TRBJ2-7; the match to TRBD1 covers 10 bases. Germline V gene data show CDR1 as MNHNY and CDR2 as SVGAGI (reference sequence). With 6 bases clipped from V and 2 bases from J, the junction kept 7 bases outside the gene matches. The CDR3 is made up of 15 amino acids.

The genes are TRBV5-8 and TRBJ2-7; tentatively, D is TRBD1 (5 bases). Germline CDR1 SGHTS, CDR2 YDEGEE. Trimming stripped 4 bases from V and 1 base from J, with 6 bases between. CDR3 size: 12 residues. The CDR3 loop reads CASSPGSYEQYF. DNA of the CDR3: TGTGCCAGCAGCCCAGGGTCCTACGAGCAGTACTTC.

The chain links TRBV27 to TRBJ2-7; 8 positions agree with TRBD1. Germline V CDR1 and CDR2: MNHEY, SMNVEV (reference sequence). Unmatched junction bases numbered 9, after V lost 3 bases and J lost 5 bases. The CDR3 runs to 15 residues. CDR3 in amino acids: CASSFFDRGSDEQYF. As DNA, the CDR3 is TGTGCCAGCAGTTTTTTCGACAGGGGATCTGACGAGCAGTACTTC.

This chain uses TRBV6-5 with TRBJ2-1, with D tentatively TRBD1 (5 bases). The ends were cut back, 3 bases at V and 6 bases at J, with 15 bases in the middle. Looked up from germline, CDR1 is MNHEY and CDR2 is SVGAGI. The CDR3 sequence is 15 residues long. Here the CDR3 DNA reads TGTGCCAGCAGTTATAAGTACAGGTCGGGCAATGAGCAGTTCTTC. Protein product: CASSYKYRSGNEQFF.